The clone carrying this T cell receptor (beta chain) was observed a handful of times. Genomic DNA, serving as template, underwent TCR beta VDJ and CDR3 profiling. A single record per CDR3 protein comes from TCRdb applying MiXCR to the reads. The table lists some 210,000 distinct CDR3 sequences, approximately 57% of them singletons. The V gene lost 7 bases and the J gene lost 6 bases, with 7 bases spanning the gap. Per the germline V gene, CDR1 is SNHLY and CDR2 is FYNNEI. The CDR3 consists of 11 residues. This sample is part of a study of CD8+CD57+ T cells in acquired aplastic anemia. The wider study: Roughly 3 ug was the average amount of DNA from sorted CD4+ and CD8+ cells.

This sequence was found in a human donor in good health. The sequencing input was sorted CD4+, CD8+, or CD8+CD57+ T cells (not recorded which) from PBMCs. The chain is built from TRBV2 and TRBJ2-1, with D tentatively TRBD1 (5 bases). The CDR3 region has the DNA TGTGCCAGCACGCAGGGCAATGAGCAGTTCTTC. Amino acids: CASTQGNEQFF.